A selection of T cell receptor beta chains follows, all from one sample in a study of blood T cells in healthy people across ages. TCRdb reprocessed the 5' RACE reads with MiXCR, giving one entry per CDR3 protein. This table holds roughly 1.7 million distinct CDR3 sequences, roughly 32% found once. Specimen: blood. These receptors all stem from a woman in her thirties in good health. Each CDR3 is given without its conserved first and last residue. A D gene is named only where the DNA matches it firmly.

J	V	D	CDR3
TRBJ1-1	TRBV12-3/TRBV12-4	TRBD1	ASSARQGGTEAF
TRBJ2-5	TRBV12-3/TRBV12-4	-	ASSSEMGETQY
TRBJ2-5	TRBV7-2	-	ASSLESPWGETQY
TRBJ2-1	TRBV27	TRBD2	ASSSRLAGAEYNEQF
TRBJ2-1	TRBV7-9	TRBD2	ASSFFSGGYSEQF
TRBJ2-5	TRBV4-1	TRBD1	ASNRQGMYQETQY
TRBJ2-3	TRBV7-3	-	ASSRVGVSTDTQY
TRBJ2-1	TRBV10-2	-	ASRMTGVSYNEQF
TRBJ2-1	TRBV20-1	-	SARGISMGSLNGQF
TRBJ2-7	TRBV20-1	TRBD2	SATPGGRVSYEQY
TRBJ2-7	TRBV28	-	ASSSLLPGQDYEQY
TRBJ2-5	TRBV20-1	-	SALGRTTRETQY
TRBJ1-5	TRBV4-2	-	ASSQLQGPQPQH
TRBJ2-3	TRBV6-6	-	TTVLQPSASTDTQY
TRBJ2-3	TRBV6-2/TRBV6-3	TRBD2	ASSYSGLVTTDTQY
TRBJ2-3	TRBV20-1	-	SAPRAGGTDTQY
TRBJ2-7	TRBV25-1	-	ASSPGYGEQY
TRBJ2-1	TRBV10-3	-	AISDPRDPYNEQF
TRBJ2-3	TRBV7-8	-	ASSLYGYTGTQY
TRBJ2-7	TRBV4-2	-	ASSQGVATSYEQY
TRBJ2-1	TRBV27	-	ASSFNPHNEQF
-	TRBV20-1	-	SARGTTRNYNEQY
TRBJ2-1	TRBV25-1	-	ASSDLSTGPKKGREF
TRBJ2-7	TRBV7-3	TRBD2	ASSPSSGVTNEQY
TRBJ2-1	TRBV29-1	-	SASPGHDEQF
TRBJ2-7	TRBV27	TRBD2	ASSLRQTLAGPTYEQY
TRBJ1-5	TRBV6-1	-	ASSEDGFSNQPQH
TRBJ2-1	TRBV20-1	-	SARLEVYNEQF
TRBJ2-1	TRBV29-1	TRBD2	SVPSGGGEQF
TRBJ2-1	TRBV5-1	-	ASSEGLNGYNEQF
TRBJ1-6	TRBV5-1	-	ASSLVAGDNSPLH
TRBJ2-1	TRBV29-1	TRBD2	SARAAGESPSYNEQF
TRBJ1-1	TRBV6-6	-	ASRPGNLGNTEAF
TRBJ1-2	TRBV11-2	TRBD1	ASSERTGSNYGYT
TRBJ2-7	TRBV20-1	TRBD1	SANKLQGSHEQY
TRBJ2-7	TRBV3-1	-	ASSQTLSGGSYEQY
TRBJ2-3	TRBV5-1	TRBD2	ASGTSGTSTDTQY